Shown below are 22 T cell receptor beta chains from a single sample sequenced in a study of blood T cell repertoires in COVID-19. Generated by immunoSEQ multiplex PCR, the TCRdb table keeps only in-frame clones and is missing some. The sample yields some 41,000 clones, nearly 85% seen once. The sequenced material came from peripheral blood. Receptors originate from a man older than 75 in a cohort sampled during active COVID-19.

The J gene is TRBJ2-7, the V gene TRBV25-1; D is uncertain. The V end lost 4 bases, the J end lost 3 bases, and 10 bases lay between the germline ends. The CDR3 is 13 residues long. The germline gives CDR1 MGHDK, CDR2 SYGVNS. DNA for the CDR3: TGTGCCAGCAGTGGCCAACGCAGCTACGAGCAGTACTTC. Its protein is CASSGQRSYEQYF.

The gene calls are TRBV7-9 and TRBJ1-3, with D hard to call. Germline loops: CDR1 SEHNR, CDR2 FQNEAQ (reference sequence). The CDR3 extends over 15 amino acids. V shed 2 bases and J shed 0 bases, with 8 bases lying between them. The CDR3 bases are TGTGCCAGCAGCTTAATGGAGATCTCTGGAAACACCATATATTTT. This gives the protein CASSLMEISGNTIYF.

The CDR3 sequence is CASSSGQGAGGELFF. In DNA form, the CDR3 reads TGCGCCAGCAGCTCTGGACAGGGGGCTGGCGGGGAGCTGTTTTTT. The V gene is TRBV5-1, the J gene TRBJ2-2, with 11 bases matching TRBD1. Germline V gene lookup returns CDR1 SGHRS and CDR2 YFSETQ. The CDR3 has 15 residues. Germline trimming cut 3 bases from V and 7 bases from J; bases unmatched to any gene: 5.

This rearrangement joins TRBV18 to TRBJ2-3, with D perhaps matching TRBD1 (5 bases). The CDR3 extends over 13 amino acids. Looked up from germline, CDR1 is KGHSH and CDR2 is LQKENI. Trimming stripped 2 bases from V and 5 bases from J, with 8 bases between. The CDR3 DNA reads as TGTGCCAGCTCACCATCCAGGGAAGATACGCAGTATTTT. This sequence encodes CASSPSREDTQYF.

For the CDR3, the DNA is TGTGCCAGCAGCTTGATGGTCAGCTCCTATAATTCACCCCTCCACTTT. It yields the protein CASSLMVSSYNSPLHF. The J gene is TRBJ1-6, the V gene TRBV5-5; unclear D gene. The CDR3 is 16 residues long. Trimming left V 1 base short and J 0 bases short, with 8 bases between. Looked up from germline, CDR1 is SGHKS and CDR2 is YYEKEE (reference sequence).

V is TRBV5-1 and J is TRBJ1-3; 7 bases agree with TRBD1. The CDR3 loop spans 16 amino acids. V was pared by 5 bases and J by 0 bases, with 8 bases of the junction left unmatched. Germline-derived CDR1 and CDR2 are SGHRS and YFSETQ. The CDR3 reads CASRPPGQSSGNTIYF. The CDR3 DNA sequence: TGCGCCAGCAGACCTCCGGGACAGAGCTCTGGAAACACCATATATTTT.

The chain carries TRBV14 and TRBJ2-3; TRBD2 is a possible D gene (6 bases). Trimming shortened V by 1 base and J by 5 bases, and 19 bases separated the two germline ends. The CDR3 is 17 amino acids. The germline V gene has CDR1 SGHDN and CDR2 FVKESK. The CDR3 loop reads CASSQGFNTGVGDTQYF. In DNA form, the CDR3 reads TGTGCCAGCAGCCAAGGGTTTAACACGGGAGTCGGAGATACGCAGTATTTT.

The CDR3 DNA sequence: TGTGCCAGTACCCAAAGAACCCGGGACAGGGGTAGATCACCCCTCCACTTT. It codes for CASTQRTRDRGRSPLHF. The chain recombines TRBV19 with TRBJ1-6, with TRBD1 matching over 10 bases. The CDR3 covers 17 residues. The germline CDR1 and CDR2 sequences are LNHDA and SQIVND (reference sequence). The V gene end was trimmed by 7 bases and the J gene end by 10 bases; junction bases not matched to a gene: 16.

The chain employs TRBV7-2 and TRBJ2-7, with a weak D call TRBD1 (6 bases). CDR3 length: 16 amino acids. Germline CDR1 reads SGHTA; CDR2 reads FQGNSA. V lost 5 bases to trimming and J lost 1 base, with 18 bases between them. Here the CDR3 reads CASSRGLPDSSYEQYF. The DNA of the CDR3 is TGTGCCAGCAGCAGAGGATTACCGGACAGTTCCTACGAGCAGTACTTC.

V is TRBV5-1 and J is TRBJ2-7, with D perhaps TRBD2 (5 bases). This CDR3 is built from 13 residues. V was clipped by 2 bases and J by 2 bases, with 8 bases between them. Germline V gene lookup returns CDR1 SGHRS and CDR2 YFSETQ. The CDR3 DNA reads TGCGCCAGCAGCTTTGAGGGCGCCTACGAGCAGTACTTC. Its protein product is CASSFEGAYEQYF.

V gene TRBV7-6 combines with J gene TRBJ2-7; weak D call: TRBD1 (7 bases). The germline V gene has CDR1 SGHVS and CDR2 FNYEAQ. The CDR3 runs to 15 residues. V gave up 5 bases and J gave up 2 bases, with 16 bases separating them. The CDR3 spells CASSASGGYAYEQYF. The CDR3 nucleotides read TGTGCCAGCAGCGCTTCAGGGGGGTACGCCTACGAGCAGTACTTC.

V usage is TRBV4-1 and J usage is TRBJ2-6; TRBD1 is a possible D gene (6 bases). The ends were cut back, 4 bases at V and 0 bases at J, with 10 bases in the middle. Germline CDR1 reads MGHRA; CDR2 reads YSYEKL. This CDR3 is built from 16 residues. The chain's CDR3 is CASSPEGVSGANVLTF. The CDR3 coding sequence is TGCGCCAGCAGCCCCGAGGGGGTCTCTGGGGCCAACGTCCTGACTTTC.

CDR3 DNA sequence: TGTGCCAGCAGTTATTCCCGCGGCTCTGGAAACACCATATATTTT. Protein product: CASSYSRGSGNTIYF. The chain carries TRBV6-6 and TRBJ1-3; D is uncertain. Trimming shortened V by 3 bases and J by 0 bases, and 9 bases separated the two germline ends. Germline V gene lookup returns CDR1 MNHNY and CDR2 SVGAGI (reference sequence). The CDR3 is 15 residues long.

In this sample, this clone turned up once. The chain is built from TRBV30 and TRBJ2-7, with TRBD2 matching over 8 bases. V dropped 3 bases and J dropped 0; count of bases not matched to a gene: 10. The CDR3 extends over 16 amino acids. Germline lookup yields CDR1 GTSNPN and CDR2 SVGIG (reference sequence). The chain's CDR3 is CAWRSSGRPISYEQYF. CDR3 nucleotide sequence: TGTGCCTGGAGGTCAAGCGGGAGACCTATCTCCTACGAGCAGTACTTC.

The chain recombines TRBV4-1 with TRBJ1-4, with 11 bases aligning to TRBD1. The CDR3 loop spans 16 amino acids. Germline V gene lookup returns CDR1 MGHRA and CDR2 YSYEKL. V shed 5 bases, J shed 8 bases, and the junction held 10 bases outside the gene matches. The CDR3 DNA reads TGCGCCAGCAGCGCCGGACAGGGGGCTGGTGGGGAAAAACTGTTTTTT. Amino acids: CASSAGQGAGGEKLFF.

The CDR3 region is CSASFRGEADTQYF. Written as DNA, the CDR3 is TGCAGTGCTAGTTTCAGGGGCGAGGCAGATACGCAGTATTTT. The gene calls are TRBV20-1 and TRBJ2-3, with D tentatively TRBD1 (6 bases). The length of the CDR3 is 14 residues. Germline V gene sequence: CDR1 DFQATT, CDR2 SNEGSKA (reference sequence). V shed 3 bases and J shed 4 bases, with 14 bases lying between them.

The chain uses TRBV18 and TRBJ1-1; 8 nucleotides line up with TRBD1. The CDR3 has 15 residues. J lost 4 bases, V lost 3 bases, and 7 bases had no gene match. Germline loops: CDR1 KGHSH, CDR2 LQKENI. The DNA for the CDR3 is TGTGCCAGCTCACCGACAGGGGCGTTGCTCACTGAAGCTTTCTTT. Amino acid sequence: CASSPTGALLTEAFF.

This rearrangement joins TRBV10-1 to TRBJ1-6, with D unresolved. The CDR3 runs to 16 residues. The V gene lost 8 bases and the J gene lost 8 bases, with 22 bases spanning the gap. Germline V lookup: CDR1 WNHNN, CDR2 SYGVQD (reference sequence). CDR3 nucleotides: TGCGCCAGCCCCTCTCTCTTTCGGCAGCTAGATTCACCCCTCCACTTT. It encodes CASPSLFRQLDSPLHF.

CDR3 bases: TGCGCCAGCAGCCAAGCACAGGGTTCATTCTCTGGAAACACCATATATTTT. Its translation is CASSQAQGSFSGNTIYF. V and J are TRBV4-3 and TRBJ1-3; D perhaps matches TRBD1 (6 bases). V lost 1 base, J lost 0 bases, and 13 bases lay in between. Germline CDR1 LGHNA, CDR2 YSLEER. The CDR3 covers 17 residues.

The chain uses TRBV6-5 and TRBJ1-1; no definite D call. Trimming cost V 5 bases and J 14 bases, with 21 bases left between them. Germline values: CDR1 MNHEY, CDR2 SVGAGI. CDR3 length equals 13 residues. This CDR3 reads CASSLGPLGESFF. The DNA for the CDR3 is TGTGCCAGCAGTCTAGGGCCCCTCGGGGAGTCGTTCTTT.

V is TRBV28 and J is TRBJ2-7, with TRBD2 matching over 9 bases. The J segment lost 0 bases and the V segment lost 4 bases, leaving 10 bases of the junction unmatched. The CDR3 is made up of 17 amino acids. CDR1 and CDR2 (germline): MDHEN, SYDVKM. The CDR3 bases are TGTGCCAGCAGTTCTCCCACGTTGACTAGCGGCTCCTACGAGCAGTACTTC. This codes for CASSSPTLTSGSYEQYF.

DNA for the CDR3: TGTGCCAGCAGCCGTGACGGGTCCTACAATGAGCAGTTCTTC. This gives the protein CASSRDGSYNEQFF. This chain connects TRBV7-9 to TRBJ2-1; D gene uncertain. V shed 5 bases and J shed 1 base, with 9 bases lying between them. The CDR3 runs to 14 residues. The germline CDR1 and CDR2 sequences are SEHNR and FQNEAQ (reference sequence).